This T cell receptor beta chain was observed in a study of T cells in Graves' hyperthyroidism and ophthalmopathy. Stability of Graves' hyperthyroidism was defined as absent ophthalmopathy progression within 18 months. From more than 8 ml of fresh peripheral blood, PBMCs were isolated. As for this clonotype: Its antigen is unknown.

Notes on the study in general: Ophthalmopathy cases were set apart from stable hyperthyroidism by a 13 V-J model. Researchers found most expanded thyroid clonotypes above 0.001 in blood as well.

Using RNA transcripts as the source, TCR beta CDR3 regions were amplified. In the first-round RT-PCR of the TCR CDR3, the HTBI primer set was used. TCRdb independently ran MiXCR on the multiplex PCR reads; one entry per CDR3 protein. This sample carries hundreds of thousands of distinct CDR3 sequences, approximately 13% of them seen once, and the ten largest clones take approximately 23%. The V segment lost 3 bases and the J segment 3 bases; nucleotides outside the gene matches: 7. This CDR3 contains 15 residues. Germline CDR1 reads SEHNR; CDR2 reads FQNEAQ (reference sequence). The receptor comes from a woman aged 25 to 45 with Graves' hyperthyroidism. Material: blood. V usage is TRBV7-9 and J usage is TRBJ2-7; 8 nucleotides agree with TRBD2. The DNA of the CDR3 is TGTGCCAGCAGCTTTACTCTAGCGGGCCACTACGAGCAGTACTTC. Translating gives CASSFTLAGHYEQYF.